The clone carrying this T cell receptor beta chain has just a few counts. The target antigen is unknown. The CDR3 sequence is 14 residues long. Germline lookup yields CDR1 SGHRS and CDR2 YFSETQ. The trim removed 4 bases at V and 4 bases at J, leaving 3 bases unmatched. The data belong to a study of type 1 regulatory T cells. Study results and caveats: Type 1 regulatory T cells had a more restricted TCR repertoire than non-type 1 regulatory T cells.

TCRdb redid the calling of the reads with MiXCR, one entry per CDR3 protein. This sample yields about 65,000 distinct CDR3 sequences, of which more than 45% are seen a single time; 2% to 2.5% belongs to the top ten. The clonotype was recovered from a human donor in good health. The chain uses TRBV5-1 and TRBJ2-7, with 12 positions matching TRBD2. The material sequenced was cultured non-Tr1 T cells, either the whole culture or a sorted T cell fraction (not recorded which). The CDR3 DNA reads as TGCGCCAGCAGCAAGACTAGCGGGGGATACGAGCAGTACTTC. This translates into CASSKTSGGYEQYF.